The text below deals with one TCR beta chain. Authors' analysis steps: Using reference gene primer amplification, nucleated cell counts were estimated. Sequenced by immunoSEQ multiplex PCR; TCRdb stores in-frame clones only, minus some. V and J calls and clone size are as listed in that table; D and trimming were resolved from the DNA. The sample consists of a few hundred thousand clones, roughly 87% of them appearing once. The data stem from a study of blood T cell repertoires in COVID-19. Overall study: Samples taken during acute and convalescent COVID-19 were collected in the United States, Italy and Spain.

With V trimmed by 7 bases and J by 2 bases, 8 bases remained unmatched. The CDR3 runs to 16 residues. Germline V CDR1 and CDR2: SGHDN, FVKESK. The receptor's source is a man between 18 and 35 years old who had recovered from COVID-19. The sample was PBMCs or T cells enriched from blood (not recorded which). V usage is TRBV14 and J usage is TRBJ2-1, with 10 bases identical to TRBD2. CDR3 sequence reads: CASTAGGHRPYNEQFF. The CDR3 region has the DNA TGTGCCAGCACAGCGGGAGGGCACAGGCCCTACAATGAGCAGTTCTTC.